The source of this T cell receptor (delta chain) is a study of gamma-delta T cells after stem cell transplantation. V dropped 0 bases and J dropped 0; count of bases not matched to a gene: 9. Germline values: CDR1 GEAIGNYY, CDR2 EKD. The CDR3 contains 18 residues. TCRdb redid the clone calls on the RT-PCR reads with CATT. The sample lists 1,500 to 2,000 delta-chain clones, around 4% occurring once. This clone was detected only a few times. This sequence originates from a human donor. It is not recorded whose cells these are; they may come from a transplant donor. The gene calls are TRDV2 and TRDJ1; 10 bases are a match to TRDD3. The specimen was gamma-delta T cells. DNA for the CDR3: TGTGCCTGTGACACCCTTGTTACTGGGGGATCATACACCGATAAACTCATCTTT. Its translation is CACDTLVTGGSYTDKLIF.